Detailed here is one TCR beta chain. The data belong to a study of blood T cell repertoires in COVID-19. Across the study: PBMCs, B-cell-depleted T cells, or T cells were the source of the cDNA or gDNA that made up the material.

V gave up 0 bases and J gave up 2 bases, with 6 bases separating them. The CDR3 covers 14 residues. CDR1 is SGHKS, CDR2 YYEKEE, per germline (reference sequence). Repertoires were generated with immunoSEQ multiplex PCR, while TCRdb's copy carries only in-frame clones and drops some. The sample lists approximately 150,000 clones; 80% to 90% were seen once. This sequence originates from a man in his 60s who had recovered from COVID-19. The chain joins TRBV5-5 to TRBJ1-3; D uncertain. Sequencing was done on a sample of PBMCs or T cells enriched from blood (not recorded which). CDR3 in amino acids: CASSLGGAGNTIYF. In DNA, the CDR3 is TGTGCCAGCAGCTTGGGCGGGGCTGGAAACACCATATATTTT.